Following are 25 T cell receptor beta chains from one sample sequenced in a study of cytomegalovirus exposure and HLA in healthy donors. Both 60 Vbeta primers and 13 Jbeta primers went into the PCR. Assay used: immunoSEQ multiplex PCR; TCRdb lists only in-frame clones, some missing. There are 140,000 or so clones in the sample; roughly 75% occur only once, and roughly 2.9% lies in the top ten. The specimen sequenced was PBMCs. The receptors here all came from a female donor in good health and CMV-seronegative.

V gene TRBV14 combines with J gene TRBJ1-1; D gene unclear. Trimming cost V 3 bases and J 1 base, with 12 bases left between them. The CDR3 runs to 15 residues. The germline V gene encodes CDR1 SGHDN and CDR2 FVKESK. The CDR3 DNA sequence: TGTGCCAGCAGCCAGCACGTATGGGCGAACACTGAAGCTTTCTTT. The encoded protein is CASSQHVWANTEAFF.

The CDR3 bases are TGTGCCAGTAGTACCCCGGGACAGTCTAATGAAAAACTGTTTTTT. It is translated as CASSTPGQSNEKLFF. The V and J genes are TRBV19 and TRBJ1-4, with 7 positions matching TRBD1. V lost 4 bases and J lost 3; bases outside the gene matches: 5. This CDR3 is built from 15 residues. Germline CDR1 LNHDA, CDR2 SQIVND (reference sequence).

The chain joins TRBV28 to TRBJ2-6; weak D call: TRBD2 (5 bases). V was pared by 5 bases and J by 4 bases, with 9 bases between. Germline V gene data show CDR1 as MDHEN and CDR2 as SYDVKM. The CDR3 covers 14 residues. CDR3 protein: CASSRGLGANVLTF. The CDR3 DNA sequence: TGTGCCAGCAGTCGAGGGTTAGGGGCCAACGTCCTGACTTTC.

The rearrangement links TRBV27 to TRBJ2-5; 7 nucleotides match TRBD2. V lost 3 bases, J lost 11 bases, and 12 bases stayed unmatched. Germline V CDR1 and CDR2: MNHEY, SMNVEV (reference sequence). The CDR3 sequence is 14 residues long. CDR3 residues: CASSFRGDHWEQYF. The CDR3 coding sequence is TGTGCCAGCAGTTTTCGGGGGGATCACTGGGAGCAGTACTTC.

Here the CDR3 DNA reads TGTGCCAGCAGCACTCAGCGGGAGTCGATGGACACCGGGGAGCTGTTTTTT. Encoded protein: CASSTQRESMDTGELFF. The chain combines TRBV9 with TRBJ2-2, with 8 bases that match TRBD2. Germline lookup yields CDR1 SGDLS and CDR2 YYNGEE. Unmatched junction bases numbered 11, after V lost 4 bases and J lost 3 bases. The CDR3 contains 17 residues. The complete variable domain, with remaining parts taken from reference TRBV9 and TRBJ2-2, reads DSGVTQTPKHLITATGQRVTLRCSPRSGDLSVYWYQQSLDQGLQFLIQYYNGEERAKGNILERFSAQQFPDLHSELNLSSLELGDSALYFCASSTQRESMDTGELFFGEGSRLTVL.

The rearrangement uses TRBV5-5 and TRBJ2-7, with D perhaps TRBD2 (6 bases). Germline V gene data show CDR1 as SGHKS and CDR2 as YYEKEE (reference sequence). This CDR3 has 15 amino acids. V lost 4 bases to trimming and J lost 0 bases, with 14 bases between them. The CDR3 loop reads CASSPGREISYEQYF. CDR3 sequence (DNA): TGTGCCAGCAGCCCGGGACGGGAGATCTCCTACGAGCAGTACTTC.

The chain couples TRBV7-2 to TRBJ2-1; 13 bases are shared with TRBD2. In germline, CDR1 is SGHTA, CDR2 FQGNSA. CDR3 length: 14 amino acids. Trimming took 5 bases from V and 9 from J; bases not matched to a gene: 4. The CDR3 region is CASSTSGGAGEQFF. CDR3 DNA: TGTGCCAGCAGCACTAGCGGGGGGGCCGGTGAGCAGTTCTTC.

This sequence joins TRBV6-6 and TRBJ2-7; TRBD1 might be the D (6 bases). The CDR3 is 13 residues long. Germline-derived CDR1 and CDR2 are MNHNY and SVGAGI (reference sequence). Trimming took 6 bases from V and 4 from J, leaving 13 bases between them. The DNA of the CDR3 is TGTGCCAGCAGCGGACAGATGAGATACGAGCAGTACTTC. Amino acid sequence: CASSGQMRYEQYF.

The rearrangement links TRBV7-9 to TRBJ2-3, with D perhaps matching TRBD2 (7 bases). From germline, CDR1 is SEHNR and CDR2 FQNEAQ (reference sequence). V lost 3 bases to trimming and J lost 3 bases, with 13 bases between them. The CDR3 covers 15 residues. CDR3 nucleotide sequence: TGTGCCAGCAGCTTTGAGGGAGGGGGGACAGATACGCAGTATTTT. It translates to CASSFEGGGTDTQYF.

The chain recombines TRBV6-1 with TRBJ1-5; D may be TRBD1 (5 bases). V was pared by 4 bases and J by 7 bases, with 14 bases between. Germline loops: CDR1 MNHNS, CDR2 SASEGT. The CDR3 has 14 amino acids. The CDR3 DNA follows: TGTGCCAGCAGTGTCGCGGGGGTTCAACAGCCCCAGCATTTT. Translating it yields CASSVAGVQQPQHF.

CDR3 amino acids: CASSQGYRDDYNEQFF. In DNA, the CDR3 is TGCGCCAGCAGCCAAGGGTACAGGGACGACTACAATGAGCAGTTCTTC. This chain joins TRBV4-3 and TRBJ2-1, with D possibly being TRBD1 (6 bases). Germline V gene sequence: CDR1 LGHNA, CDR2 YSLEER. The length of the CDR3 is 16 residues. V was clipped by 1 base and J by 3 bases, with 13 bases between them.

The V gene is TRBV10-3, the J gene TRBJ2-7; D is uncertain. CDR1 ENHRY and CDR2 SYGVKD come from the germline V gene. V lost 0 bases, J lost 2 bases, and 11 bases lay in between. The CDR3 runs to 15 residues. CDR3 sequence reads: CAISESWADTYEQYF. The DNA of the CDR3 is TGTGCCATCAGTGAGTCTTGGGCCGATACCTACGAGCAGTACTTC.

The chain recombines TRBV10-3 with TRBJ2-3; D is ambiguous. The CDR3 extends over 13 amino acids. Trimming stripped 2 bases from V and 4 bases from J, with 7 bases between. From germline, CDR1 is ENHRY and CDR2 SYGVKD. The CDR3 reads CAISEVGSDTQYF. The CDR3 region has the DNA TGTGCCATCAGTGAGGTGGGCTCAGATACGCAGTATTTT.

Comment on this clone: The junction shows a germline mismatch at one end, possibly a read error. The chain recombines TRBV6-1 with TRBJ1-2; possibly TRBD1 for D (5 bases). The CDR3 sequence is 16 residues long. Germline-derived CDR1 and CDR2 are MNHNS and SASEGT. As DNA, the CDR3 is TGTGCCAGCAGTGATGCCAGGGCCGCGTCCCGTAATGGCTACCCCTTC. Translated, it gives CASSDARAASRNGYPF.

The chain recombines TRBV5-1 with TRBJ2-7, with 9 nucleotides matching TRBD1. The germline V gene encodes CDR1 SGHRS and CDR2 YFSETQ. Trimming cost V 0 bases and J 6 bases; bases outside gene matches: 4. The CDR3 is made up of 14 amino acids. CDR3 loop: CASSLGGTGREQYF. The CDR3 DNA follows: TGCGCCAGCAGCTTGGGCGGGACAGGGCGCGAGCAGTACTTC.

This chain links TRBV5-6 with TRBJ1-2, with TRBD1 matching 10 bases. J lost 4 bases, V lost 4 bases, and 16 bases had no gene match. The CDR3 consists of 18 residues. The germline V gene encodes CDR1 SGHDT and CDR2 YYEEEE. CDR3 amino acids: CASSPRPTGQGFLYGYTF. As DNA, the CDR3 is TGTGCCAGCAGCCCGCGACCTACGGGACAGGGGTTTCTCTATGGCTACACCTTC.

The gene calls are TRBV27 and TRBJ2-2; the match to TRBD2 covers 8 bases. After removal of 6 bases from V and 2 bases from J, the junction contained 2 bases not matched to a gene. This CDR3 region has 14 residues. Per germline, CDR1 MNHEY and CDR2 SMNVEV (reference sequence). CDR3 residues: CASRRGDNTGELFF. For the CDR3, the DNA is TGTGCCAGCAGGCGGGGGGACAACACCGGGGAGCTGTTTTTT.

Only a few counts were recorded for this clone. The DNA for the CDR3 is TGTGCCAGCAGTTTGGCTGGTAGTGGGCTCCCTGAAGCTTTCTTT. Translating it yields CASSLAGSGLPEAFF. The chain employs TRBV28 and TRBJ1-1, with D unresolved. The CDR3 is made up of 15 amino acids. CDR1 and CDR2 (germline): MDHEN, SYDVKM. V dropped 3 bases and J dropped 6 bases, with 17 bases sitting between them.

This chain connects TRBV6-5 to TRBJ2-7, with a weak D call TRBD2 (7 bases). This CDR3 comprises 11 residues. Looked up from germline, CDR1 is MNHEY and CDR2 is SVGAGI. V was pared by 2 bases and J by 12 bases, with 11 bases between. CDR3 residues: CASSYQGRGYF. As DNA, the CDR3 is TGTGCCAGCAGTTACCAGGGGAGGGGGTACTTC.

V and J are TRBV14 and TRBJ2-7; D gene uncertain. The CDR3 is 13 amino acids. Trimming took off 3 bases at V and 3 bases at J, with 9 bases between the two ends. The germline V gene has CDR1 SGHDN and CDR2 FVKESK. The CDR3: CASSQSPIYEQYF. For the CDR3, the DNA is TGTGCCAGCAGCCAGAGTCCCATCTACGAGCAGTACTTC.

The gene calls are TRBV5-6 and TRBJ1-2; TRBD1 matches at 9 bases. CDR3 length: 15 residues. Germline V lookup: CDR1 SGHDT, CDR2 YYEEEE. J was trimmed by 3 bases and V by 2 bases; bases with no gene match: 5. The CDR3 loop reads CASSLVDRGDYGYTF. The CDR3 DNA follows: TGTGCCAGCAGCTTAGTTGACAGGGGGGACTATGGCTACACCTTC.

CDR3 DNA: TGTGCCAGCAGTGCGGGGACAGGGGCATATACGCAGTATTTT. Its translation: CASSAGTGAYTQYF. The rearrangement links TRBV28 to TRBJ2-3; TRBD1 matches 10 bases. The V segment lost 5 bases and the J segment 7 bases; nucleotides outside the gene matches: 6. The CDR3 is 14 amino acids. The germline V gene has CDR1 MDHEN and CDR2 SYDVKM.

A few counts support this clone. The V gene is TRBV5-4, the J gene TRBJ1-2, with D uncertain. V dropped 0 bases and J dropped 11 bases, with 14 bases sitting between them. This CDR3 is 13 amino acids long. Germline V gene lookup returns CDR1 SGHNT and CDR2 YYREEE (reference sequence). The CDR3 region is CASSLGISRNYTF. The CDR3 DNA reads as TGTGCCAGCAGCTTGGGAATTTCGCGCAATTACACCTTC.

The chain has TRBV13 and TRBJ1-3; D is undetermined. The V and J ends lost 5 bases and 1 base respectively, with 9 bases between them. This CDR3 has 14 residues. Germline CDR1 and CDR2: PRHDT and FYEKMQ (reference sequence). CDR3 sequence: CASSGGMSGNTIYF. CDR3 DNA: TGTGCCAGCAGCGGAGGCATGTCTGGAAACACCATATATTTT.

The genes are TRBV5-1 and TRBJ2-2, with 9 bases aligning to TRBD1. V was pared by 1 base and J by 3 bases, with 4 bases of the junction left unmatched. Germline V gives CDR1 SGHRS, CDR2 YFSETQ. The CDR3 runs to 16 residues. As DNA, the CDR3 is TGCGCCAGCAGCTTGACCACAGGGGGCGACACCGGGGAGCTGTTTTTT. It yields the protein CASSLTTGGDTGELFF.